The rows below give T cell receptor beta chains drawn from one sample of a study of blood T cell repertoires in COVID-19. Here immunoSEQ multiplex PCR was the method, and the copy in TCRdb shows in-frame clones only, minus some. The sample contains under 250,000 clones, about 82% of which appear only once. The sample comprised peripheral blood. The receptors here all came from a man aged 80 or over with acute or convalescent COVID-19. Each CDR3 is given with its conserved first and last residue. The order of the fields is V gene, D gene, CDR3 length, clone size, J gene, CDR3 DNA, CDR3 protein. D genes are given only for firm matches. The size of a clone is reported for some rows only, either as once, few or many, or as a class for expanded clones.

v_call: TRBV28; d_call: TRBD1; cdr3_length: 11; clone_size: .; j_call: TRBJ2-7; cdr3_nt: TGTGCCAGCAGGCTCCGGGACAGAGAGTACTTC; cdr3_aa: CASRLRDREYF
v_call: TRBV19; d_call: .; cdr3_length: 17; clone_size: .; j_call: TRBJ2-3; cdr3_nt: TGTGCCAGTAGTCCATCGTTGGGTCCTAGTGGCGCAGATACGCAGTATTTT; cdr3_aa: CASSPSLGPSGADTQYF
v_call: TRBV11-2; d_call: TRBD1; cdr3_length: 14; clone_size: once; j_call: TRBJ1-2; cdr3_nt: TGTGCCAGCAGCTTGGGACAGGGGGCGTCTGGCTACACCTTC; cdr3_aa: CASSLGQGASGYTF
v_call: TRBV13; d_call: TRBD1; cdr3_length: 13; clone_size: .; j_call: TRBJ2-7; cdr3_nt: TGTGCCAGCAGCCGCGGACAGGGGAGGGAGCAGTACTTC; cdr3_aa: CASSRGQGREQYF
v_call: TRBV6-2/TRBV6-3; d_call: .; cdr3_length: 15; clone_size: .; j_call: TRBJ2-7; cdr3_nt: TGTGCCAGCAGTTACTTGCCCACTAGGAAATACGAGCAGTACTTC; cdr3_aa: CASSYLPTRKYEQYF
v_call: TRBV29-1; d_call: .; cdr3_length: 15; clone_size: .; j_call: TRBJ2-5; cdr3_nt: TGCAGCGGTGGCCCTAAGGGAGGTTCCCAAGAGACCCAGTACTTC; cdr3_aa: CSGGPKGGSQETQYF
v_call: TRBV7-3; d_call: .; cdr3_length: 16; clone_size: few; j_call: TRBJ2-1; cdr3_nt: TGTGCCAGCAGCCCGCAATCTAGCGCCTCCTACAATGAGCAGTTCTTC; cdr3_aa: CASSPQSSASYNEQFF
v_call: TRBV27; d_call: TRBD1; cdr3_length: 14; clone_size: .; j_call: TRBJ1-2; cdr3_nt: TGTGCCACCGCGACGGGACAGACTTTATATGGCTACACCTTC; cdr3_aa: CATATGQTLYGYTF
v_call: TRBV6-4; d_call: .; cdr3_length: 16; clone_size: .; j_call: TRBJ2-7; cdr3_nt: TGTGCCAGCAGTGGTCGCCGGGACTCAGACACCTACGAGCAGTACTTC; cdr3_aa: CASSGRRDSDTYEQYF
v_call: TRBV3-1/TRBV3-2; d_call: .; cdr3_length: 15; clone_size: .; j_call: TRBJ1-4; cdr3_nt: TGTGCCAGCAGCCCCTTCACGGGGGGGGGTGAAAAACTGTTTTTT; cdr3_aa: CASSPFTGGGEKLFF
v_call: TRBV5-1; d_call: TRBD1; cdr3_length: 14; clone_size: .; j_call: TRBJ2-5; cdr3_nt: TGCGCCAGCACCAGACAGGGAAGGGCAGAGACCCAGTACTTC; cdr3_aa: CASTRQGRAETQYF
v_call: TRBV19; d_call: TRBD2; cdr3_length: 15; clone_size: .; j_call: TRBJ2-1; cdr3_nt: TGTGCCAGTAGTAATGAGCGGGAGGGCCTCTATGAGCAGTTCTTC; cdr3_aa: CASSNEREGLYEQFF
v_call: TRBV23-1; d_call: TRBD1; cdr3_length: 15; clone_size: .; j_call: TRBJ2-7; cdr3_nt: TGCGCCAGCAGTCAGCACCGGGACAGGGACCACGAGCAGTACTTC; cdr3_aa: CASSQHRDRDHEQYF
v_call: TRBV5-5; d_call: TRBD1; cdr3_length: 15; clone_size: .; j_call: TRBJ2-7; cdr3_nt: TGTGCCAGCAGTTACAGACAGGGGTTCTCCTACGAGCAGTACTTC; cdr3_aa: CASSYRQGFSYEQYF
v_call: TRBV6-1; d_call: TRBD2; cdr3_length: 14; clone_size: .; j_call: TRBJ2-1; cdr3_nt: TGTGCCAGCAGTGAACTAGCGGGGTACAATGAGCAGTTCTTC; cdr3_aa: CASSELAGYNEQFF
v_call: TRBV9; d_call: TRBD1; cdr3_length: 15; clone_size: .; j_call: TRBJ2-7; cdr3_nt: TGTGCCAGCAGCTCAGGGGGCGGAGGGACCTACGAGCAGTACTTC; cdr3_aa: CASSSGGGGTYEQYF
v_call: TRBV3-1/TRBV3-2; d_call: TRBD1; cdr3_length: 14; clone_size: once; j_call: TRBJ2-5; cdr3_nt: TGTGCCAGCAGCCGTACAGGGGGCTTGGAGACCCAGTACTTC; cdr3_aa: CASSRTGGLETQYF
v_call: TRBV5-4; d_call: TRBD1; cdr3_length: 15; clone_size: .; j_call: TRBJ2-1; cdr3_nt: TGTGCCAGCAGCCTTGGGACAGGGAGGGACAATGAGCAGTTCTTC; cdr3_aa: CASSLGTGRDNEQFF
v_call: TRBV5-4; d_call: .; cdr3_length: 14; clone_size: .; j_call: TRBJ1-6; cdr3_nt: TGTGCCAGCAGCCCTGGCCAGGCCATTTCACCCCTCCACTTT; cdr3_aa: CASSPGQAISPLHF
v_call: TRBV12-3/TRBV12-4; d_call: .; cdr3_length: 13; clone_size: .; j_call: TRBJ1-4; cdr3_nt: TGTGCCAGCACCGGACAGTTAAATGAAAAACTGTTTTTT; cdr3_aa: CASTGQLNEKLFF
v_call: TRBV2; d_call: .; cdr3_length: 14; clone_size: .; j_call: TRBJ1-1; cdr3_nt: TGTGCCAGCAGCCTCAGGGGCGGGGGCACTGAAGCTTTCTTT; cdr3_aa: CASSLRGGGTEAFF
v_call: TRBV5-1; d_call: .; cdr3_length: 13; clone_size: .; j_call: TRBJ1-1; cdr3_nt: TGCGCCAGCAGCACCTCGAGGAACACTGAAGCTTTCTTT; cdr3_aa: CASSTSRNTEAFF
v_call: TRBV5-4; d_call: .; cdr3_length: 16; clone_size: .; j_call: TRBJ2-2; cdr3_nt: TGTGCCAGCAGCTTGGTCCAGGGCTCCAACACCGGGGAGCTGTTTTTT; cdr3_aa: CASSLVQGSNTGELFF
v_call: TRBV18; d_call: TRBD1; cdr3_length: 16; clone_size: .; j_call: TRBJ1-6; cdr3_nt: TGTGCCAGCTCACTACACCCAACAGGGGTTAATTCACCCCTCCACTTT; cdr3_aa: CASSLHPTGVNSPLHF
v_call: TRBV5-1; d_call: TRBD1; cdr3_length: 15; clone_size: .; j_call: TRBJ2-7; cdr3_nt: TGCGCCAGTCGGGTATTACGGGACAGCTCGCGAGAGCAGTACTTC; cdr3_aa: CASRVLRDSSREQYF
v_call: TRBV28; d_call: .; cdr3_length: 14; clone_size: .; j_call: TRBJ1-5; cdr3_nt: TGTGCCAGCAGCCTGATTAAGCCGGATCAGCCCCAGCATTTT; cdr3_aa: CASSLIKPDQPQHF
v_call: TRBV7-8; d_call: .; cdr3_length: 16; clone_size: .; j_call: TRBJ2-2; cdr3_nt: TGTGCCAGCAGCACCCCTAGCGCCCCGAGCACCGGGGAGCTGTTTTTT; cdr3_aa: CASSTPSAPSTGELFF
v_call: TRBV6-5; d_call: .; cdr3_length: 15; clone_size: few; j_call: TRBJ1-2; cdr3_nt: TGTGCCACTACGTACGAGGGAGTCTCCTCCTATGGCTACACCTTC; cdr3_aa: CATTYEGVSSYGYTF
v_call: TRBV3-1/TRBV3-2; d_call: TRBD1; cdr3_length: 14; clone_size: once; j_call: TRBJ1-2; cdr3_nt: TGTGCCAGCAGCCGAGAGACGGGACAGTATGGCTACACCTTC; cdr3_aa: CASSRETGQYGYTF